This TCR beta chain was observed in a study of Siglec-9 on CD8 T cells in melanoma. Assay used: immunoSEQ multiplex PCR; TCRdb lists only in-frame clones, some missing. This table has some 37,000 clones, approximately 83% appearing once. Trimming took off 0 bases at V and 3 bases at J, with 13 bases between the two ends. The CDR3 has 15 amino acids. Per the germline V gene, CDR1 is SGDLS and CDR2 is YYNGEE. Worth noting for this clone: Its cognate antigen is unknown.

Study-wide findings and caveats: An effector memory CD8+ T-cell subset seemingly accumulating in melanoma was reportedly marked and regulated by Siglec-9.

The TCR comes from a human donor in good health. Sequencing was performed on Siglec-9- CD8+ T cells sorted from blood. The V call is TRBV9, the J call TRBJ2-7, with D possibly TRBD1 on 5 matching bases. In DNA form, the CDR3 reads TGTGCCAGCAGCGTAGCGTGGGGCCCGGGCTACGAGCAGTACTTC. Protein: CASSVAWGPGYEQYF. Based on the CDR3 plus reference TRBV9 and TRBJ2-7, the full variable domain is DSGVTQTPKHLITATGQRVTLRCSPRSGDLSVYWYQQSLDQGLQFLIQYYNGEERAKGNILERFSAQQFPDLHSELNLSSLELGDSALYFCASSVAWGPGYEQYFGPGTRLTVT.